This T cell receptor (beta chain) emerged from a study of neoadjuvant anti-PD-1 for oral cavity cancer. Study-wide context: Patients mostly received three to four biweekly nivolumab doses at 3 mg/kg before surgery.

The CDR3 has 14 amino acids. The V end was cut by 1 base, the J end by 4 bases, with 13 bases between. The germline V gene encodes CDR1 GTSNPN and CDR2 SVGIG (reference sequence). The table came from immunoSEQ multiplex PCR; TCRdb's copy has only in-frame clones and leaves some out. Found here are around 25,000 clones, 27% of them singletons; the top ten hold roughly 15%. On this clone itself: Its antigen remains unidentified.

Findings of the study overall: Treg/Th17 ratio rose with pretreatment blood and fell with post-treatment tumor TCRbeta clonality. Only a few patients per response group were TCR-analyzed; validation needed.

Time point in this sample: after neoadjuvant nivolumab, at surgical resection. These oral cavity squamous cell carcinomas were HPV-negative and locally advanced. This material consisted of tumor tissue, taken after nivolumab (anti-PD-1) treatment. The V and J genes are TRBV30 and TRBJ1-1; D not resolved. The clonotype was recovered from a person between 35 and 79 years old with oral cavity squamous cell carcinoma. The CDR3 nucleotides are TGTGCCTGGAGTGGGGTGGGGTGGCGCACTGAAGCTTTCTTT. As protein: CAWSGVGWRTEAFF.